This T cell receptor (beta chain) was recovered during a study of shared clonotypes between healthy human individuals. Regarding the study as a whole: Generally, naive subsets came out with larger estimated richness than memory subsets.

Trimming at V came to 0 bases and at J to 2 bases, leaving 5 bases not matched to a gene. The germline gives CDR1 SGDLS, CDR2 YYNGEE. This CDR3 has 17 residues. The data were produced by immunoSEQ multiplex PCR, yet TCRdb's version contains in-frame clones alone and is incomplete. This repertoire shows 1,400,000 or so clones, approximately 98.5% found once; its top ten account for around 0.33%. Note on this clone: Its antigen is undetermined.

The TCR sequence derives from a man aged 25 to 40 in good health. V usage is TRBV9 and J usage is TRBJ2-5; the match to TRBD2 covers 12 bases. Input material: naive CD4+ T cells sorted from blood. Specified subset: CD45RA+ positively selected. The CDR3 region is CASSVDLAGGVQETQYF. In DNA form, the CDR3 reads TGTGCCAGCAGCGTAGATCTAGCGGGAGGGGTACAAGAGACCCAGTACTTC.